Below are 4 T cell receptor beta chains sequenced from a single sample in a study of T cell repertoires in cytomegalovirus infection. TCRdb recomputed calls from the reads with MiXCR, one row per CDR3 protein. The sample records about 400,000 distinct CDR3 sequences, over 15% being singletons. The sample was PBMCs. These receptors were taken from a human donor in good health (CMV status not recorded). Some clones in this sample may be carry-over from other donors' samples.

The rearrangement joins TRBV7-2 to TRBJ2-1, with 7 bases matching TRBD1. V lost 3 bases to trimming and J lost 14 bases; unmatched junction nucleotides: 13. The CDR3 contains 14 residues. Germline assignment: CDR1 SGHTA and CDR2 FQGNSA. CDR3: CASSFEGAVFRKFF. The CDR3 DNA follows: TGTGCCAGCAGCTTTGAGGGGGCGGTATTCCGAAAGTTCTTC.

The gene calls are TRBV7-6 and TRBJ2-2; 8 bases line up with TRBD1. The CDR3 consists of 15 residues. Trimming removed 5 bases from V and 7 bases from J; junction bases left unmatched: 9. Per the germline V gene, CDR1 is SGHVS and CDR2 is FNYEAQ. The CDR3 DNA reads as TGTGCCAGCAGCCCCTCGACAGGGGATTTCGGGGAGCTGTTTTTT. It is translated as CASSPSTGDFGELFF.

In this sample, this clonotype turned up a few times. This chain connects TRBV24-1 to TRBJ2-1; D is unresolved. Germline V CDR1 and CDR2: KGHDR, SFDVKD. Trimming cost V 1 base and J 4 bases, with 37 bases left between them. The CDR3 is 24 amino acids. The CDR3 coding sequence is TGTGCCACCAGTGATTTAACGGACGTGGGATCTCCGGATAACATGGCCATGAAATACAATGAGCAGTTCTTC. It is translated as CATSDLTDVGSPDNMAMKYNEQFF.

The rearrangement uses TRBV12-3 or TRBV12-4 and TRBJ1-4, with 7 bases aligning to TRBD1. The CDR3 spans 16 residues. V was pared by 5 bases and J by 3 bases, with 9 bases of the junction left unmatched. The CDR3 region has the DNA TGTGCCAGCAGTCAGACAGGGAACAGAGCTAATGAAAAACTGTTTTTT. It encodes CASSQTGNRANEKLFF.